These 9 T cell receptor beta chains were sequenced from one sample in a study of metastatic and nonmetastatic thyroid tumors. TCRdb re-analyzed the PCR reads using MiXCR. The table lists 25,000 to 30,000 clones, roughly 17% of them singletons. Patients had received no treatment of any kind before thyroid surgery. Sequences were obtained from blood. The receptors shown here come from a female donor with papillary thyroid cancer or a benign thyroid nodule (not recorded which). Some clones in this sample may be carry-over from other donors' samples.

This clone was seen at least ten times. In nucleotides, the CDR3 is TGCGCCAGCAGCTTCACCACGGGGGAGGGGGCAACTGAAGCTTTCTTT. Protein sequence: CASSFTTGEGATEAFF. The J gene is TRBJ1-1, the V gene TRBV5-1; 7 nucleotides match TRBD1. V dropped 2 bases and J dropped 5; count of bases not matched to a gene: 12. Germline CDR1 reads SGHRS; CDR2 reads YFSETQ. This CDR3 spans 16 amino acids.

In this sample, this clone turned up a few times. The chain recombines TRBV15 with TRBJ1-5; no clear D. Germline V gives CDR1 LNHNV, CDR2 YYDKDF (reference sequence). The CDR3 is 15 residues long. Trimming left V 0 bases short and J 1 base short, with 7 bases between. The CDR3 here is CATSRDSRSNQPQHF. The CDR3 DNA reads TGTGCCACCAGCAGAGATTCGAGGAGCAATCAGCCCCAGCATTTT.

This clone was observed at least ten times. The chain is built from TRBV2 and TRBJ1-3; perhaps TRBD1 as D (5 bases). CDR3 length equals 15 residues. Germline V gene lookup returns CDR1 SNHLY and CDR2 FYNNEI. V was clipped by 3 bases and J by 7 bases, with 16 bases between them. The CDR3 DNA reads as TGTGCCAGCAGTGAGCTGGGGGGATTTGGGAACACCATATATTTT. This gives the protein CASSELGGFGNTIYF.

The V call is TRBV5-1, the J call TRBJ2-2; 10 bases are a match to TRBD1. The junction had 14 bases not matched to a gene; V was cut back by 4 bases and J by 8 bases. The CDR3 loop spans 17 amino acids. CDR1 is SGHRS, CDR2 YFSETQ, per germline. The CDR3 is CASSATGTGVFKGELFF. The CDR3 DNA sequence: TGCGCCAGCAGCGCCACCGGGACAGGGGTTTTCAAAGGGGAGCTGTTTTTT.

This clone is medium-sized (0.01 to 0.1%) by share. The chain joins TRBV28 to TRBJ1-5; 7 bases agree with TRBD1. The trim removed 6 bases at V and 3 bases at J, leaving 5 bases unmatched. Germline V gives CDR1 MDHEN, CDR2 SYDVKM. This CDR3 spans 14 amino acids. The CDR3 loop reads CASSQGTDNQPQHF. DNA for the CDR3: TGTGCCAGCAGCCAAGGGACAGACAATCAGCCCCAGCATTTT.

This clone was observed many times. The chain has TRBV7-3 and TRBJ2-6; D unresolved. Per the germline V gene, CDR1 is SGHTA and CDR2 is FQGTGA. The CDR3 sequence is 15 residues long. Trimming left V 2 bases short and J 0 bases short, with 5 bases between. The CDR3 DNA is TGTGCCAGCAGCTTACCCAGCTCTGGGGCCAACGTCCTGACTTTC. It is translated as CASSLPSSGANVLTF.

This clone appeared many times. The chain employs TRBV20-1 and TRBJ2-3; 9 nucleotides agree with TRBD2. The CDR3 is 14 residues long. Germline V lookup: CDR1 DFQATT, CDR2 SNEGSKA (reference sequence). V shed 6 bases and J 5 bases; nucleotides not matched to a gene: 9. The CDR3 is CSARDPSGEDTQYF. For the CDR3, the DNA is TGCAGTGCGCGAGACCCTAGCGGGGAAGATACGCAGTATTTT.

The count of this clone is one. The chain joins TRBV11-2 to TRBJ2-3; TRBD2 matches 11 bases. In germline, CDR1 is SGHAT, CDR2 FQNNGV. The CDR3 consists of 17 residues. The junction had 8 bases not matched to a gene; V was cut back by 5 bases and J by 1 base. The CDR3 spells CASSPRGTSGRTDTQYF. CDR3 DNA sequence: TGTGCCAGCAGCCCCAGGGGGACTAGCGGACGCACAGATACGCAGTATTTT.

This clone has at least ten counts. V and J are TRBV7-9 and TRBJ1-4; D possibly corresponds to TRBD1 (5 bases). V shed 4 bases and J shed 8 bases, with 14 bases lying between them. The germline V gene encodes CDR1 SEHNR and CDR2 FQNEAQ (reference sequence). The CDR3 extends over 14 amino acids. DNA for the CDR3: TGTGCCAGCAGCTCGGCGGGGCGTGAAGAAAAACTGTTTTTT. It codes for CASSSAGREEKLFF.